One sample yielded the 21 T cell receptor beta chains listed below, sequenced in a study of cytomegalovirus exposure and HLA in healthy donors. PCR was performed using 60 Vbeta and 13 Jbeta primers. Assay: immunoSEQ multiplex PCR; the TCRdb copy retains only in-frame clones and omits some. The table records 150,000 to 200,000 clones, roughly 78% of them present only once. Sequencing was done on a sample of PBMCs. Receptor source: a woman in her thirties or forties in good health and CMV-seronegative.

This clone has a handful of counts. V usage is TRBV5-1 and J usage is TRBJ2-5; D gene unclear. CDR1 SGHRS and CDR2 YFSETQ come from the germline V gene. CDR3 size: 11 residues. The V and J ends lost 3 bases and 4 bases respectively, with 4 bases between them. The CDR3 sequence is CASSSRETQYF. In nucleotides, the CDR3 is TGCGCCAGCAGCTCCCGAGAGACCCAGTACTTC.

Only a few counts were recorded for this clone. This sequence joins TRBV4-1 and TRBJ1-5; D is ambiguous. Germline loops: CDR1 MGHRA, CDR2 YSYEKL. Trimming took 3 bases from V and 1 from J, leaving 4 bases between them. The CDR3 loop spans 13 amino acids. CDR3 sequence reads: CASSQGSNQPQHF. CDR3 DNA: TGCGCCAGCAGCCAGGGCAGCAATCAGCCCCAGCATTTT.

V is TRBV7-2 and J is TRBJ2-1; TRBD2 aligns across 8 bases. Trimming cost V 9 bases and J 5 bases; bases outside gene matches: 18. Germline-derived CDR1 and CDR2 are SGHTA and FQGNSA. The CDR3 runs to 17 residues. This CDR3 reads CASTGRTFSGTNNEQFF. The CDR3 coding sequence is TGTGCCAGTACAGGGAGAACCTTTAGCGGGACCAACAATGAGCAGTTCTTC.

This rearrangement joins TRBV19 to TRBJ1-2; D may be TRBD1 (5 bases). The V end lost 2 bases, the J end lost 3 bases, and 13 bases lay between the germline ends. The germline V gene has CDR1 LNHDA and CDR2 SQIVND (reference sequence). The CDR3 loop spans 15 amino acids. CDR3 loop: CASSISGRGYYGYTF. Written as DNA, the CDR3 is TGTGCCAGTAGTATATCTGGGAGGGGCTACTATGGCTACACCTTC.

The chain is built from TRBV5-1 and TRBJ2-3; no reliable D call. Trimming took 6 bases from V and 0 from J, leaving 11 bases between them. This CDR3 spans 14 amino acids. Per the germline V gene, CDR1 is SGHRS and CDR2 is YFSETQ. The CDR3 reads CASMLDTSTDTQYF. The DNA for the CDR3 is TGCGCCAGCATGCTTGACACTAGCACAGATACGCAGTATTTT.

The chain carries TRBV5-5 and TRBJ1-3; D gene unclear. The CDR3 contains 15 residues. Trimming shortened V by 5 bases and J by 4 bases, and 16 bases separated the two germline ends. Per the germline V gene, CDR1 is SGHKS and CDR2 is YYEKEE (reference sequence). CDR3 sequence reads: CASRSGWLGGNTIYF. The CDR3 DNA reads TGTGCCAGCAGATCCGGGTGGCTAGGAGGAAACACCATATATTTT.

This clone was observed a handful of times. The chain joins TRBV10-3 to TRBJ1-1; D is ambiguous. The CDR3 is made up of 12 amino acids. Trimming removed 8 bases from V and 0 bases from J, with 7 bases in between. Germline-derived CDR1 and CDR2 are ENHRY and SYGVKD. The CDR3 nucleotides read TGTGCCATCGGGAGACTGAACACTGAAGCTTTCTTT. Translation gives CAIGRLNTEAFF.

The chain uses TRBV28 and TRBJ1-5, with 10 bases aligning to TRBD1. This CDR3 has 18 residues. The J segment lost 4 bases and the V segment lost 4 bases, leaving 13 bases of the junction unmatched. CDR1 and CDR2 from the germline V gene are MDHEN and SYDVKM. The DNA of the CDR3 is TGTGCCAGCAGTTCTTGGGAACACCGGGACAGGGGTAATCAGCCCCAGCATTTT. This codes for CASSSWEHRDRGNQPQHF.

J is TRBJ2-1 and V is TRBV18; D might be TRBD2 (6 bases). Per germline, CDR1 KGHSH and CDR2 LQKENI. This CDR3 has 16 amino acids. V lost 0 bases, J lost 2 bases, and 11 bases lay in between. The CDR3 sequence: CASSPPVIAAYNEQFF. The CDR3 nucleotides are TGTGCCAGCTCACCACCCGTAATAGCGGCCTACAATGAGCAGTTCTTC.

The chain recombines TRBV5-6 with TRBJ1-2; D gene unclear. Germline V lookup: CDR1 SGHDT, CDR2 YYEEEE. The germline V and J ends were trimmed by 4 bases and 5 bases, with 15 bases remaining between them. The CDR3 extends over 14 amino acids. The CDR3 protein is CASSPGRFGYGYTF. The CDR3 DNA reads as TGTGCCAGCAGCCCTGGGCGATTTGGATATGGCTACACCTTC.

The V gene is TRBV6-6, the J gene TRBJ1-2, with TRBD1 matching over 7 bases. This CDR3 has 15 residues. V shed 0 bases and J 8 bases; nucleotides not matched to a gene: 9. In germline, CDR1 is MNHNY, CDR2 SVGAGI (reference sequence). For the CDR3, the DNA is TGTGCCAGCAGTTACTCGCGGGACAGCCAGTGGGGCTACACCTTC. Its protein product is CASSYSRDSQWGYTF.

The chain employs TRBV4-2 and TRBJ1-2; D possibly corresponds to TRBD1 (6 bases). There are 15 residues in the CDR3. The germline V gene has CDR1 LGHNA and CDR2 YNFKEQ. Trimming pared 1 base from V and 6 bases from J, leaving 15 bases between. CDR3 DNA: TGTGCCAGCAGCCAAGTTCTCGACAGGTTCGATGGCTACACCTTC. Residues: CASSQVLDRFDGYTF.

This clone was seen more than once but under ten times. V is TRBV2 and J is TRBJ2-3; 9 positions agree with TRBD2. The trim removed 8 bases at V and 5 bases at J, leaving 5 bases unmatched. CDR1 and CDR2 from the germline V gene are SNHLY and FYNNEI. The CDR3 loop spans 13 amino acids. The CDR3 DNA reads as TGTGCCAGCGGTAGCGGGAGAGGAGATACGCAGTATTTT. The encoded protein is CASGSGRGDTQYF.

This clone showed up just a few times. V usage is TRBV5-6 and J usage is TRBJ1-5, with D possibly being TRBD1 (6 bases). The ends were cut back, 0 bases at V and 1 base at J, with 8 bases in the middle. The CDR3 runs 15 residues. Germline-derived CDR1 and CDR2 are SGHDT and YYEEEE. The CDR3 is CASSLGDTSNQPQHF. The CDR3 DNA reads as TGTGCCAGCAGCTTGGGGGACACAAGCAATCAGCCCCAGCATTTT.

This chain connects TRBV28 to TRBJ2-6; D is uncertain. Germline lookup yields CDR1 MDHEN and CDR2 SYDVKM. The CDR3 runs to 15 residues. V was trimmed by 6 bases and J by 0 bases, leaving 9 bases between them. CDR3 residues: CASRKIRSGANVLTF. CDR3 in DNA: TGTGCCAGCAGAAAAATCCGCTCTGGGGCCAACGTCCTGACTTTC. Supplemented by reference TRBV28 and TRBJ2-6, the full variable domain reads DVKVTQSSRYLVKRTGEKVFLECVQDMDHENMFWYRQDPGLGLRLIYFSYDVKMKEKGDIPEGYSVSREKKERFSLILESASTNQTSMYLCASRKIRSGANVLTFGAGSRLTVL.

The chain recombines TRBV6-1 with TRBJ1-5; weak D call: TRBD1 (5 bases). Germline CDR1 reads MNHNS; CDR2 reads SASEGT. Trimming took 2 bases from V and 6 from J, leaving 11 bases between them. The CDR3 runs to 14 residues. The CDR3 reads CASSERRGGQPQHF. The DNA for the CDR3 is TGTGCCAGCAGTGAAAGAAGGGGAGGTCAGCCCCAGCATTTT.

The chain uses TRBV9 and TRBJ2-5; possibly TRBD2 for D (5 bases). This CDR3 is 16 amino acids long. Germline assignment: CDR1 SGDLS and CDR2 YYNGEE. Trimming left V 3 bases short and J 4 bases short, with 19 bases between. Here the CDR3 reads CASSGADRIFGETQYF. The CDR3 DNA sequence: TGTGCCAGCAGCGGAGCGGACCGAATTTTTGGAGAGACCCAGTACTTC.

The chain recombines TRBV27 with TRBJ2-7, with a weak D call TRBD1 (6 bases). The V gene's germline CDR1 is MNHEY and CDR2 SMNVEV (reference sequence). Trimming cost V 0 bases and J 6 bases, with 12 bases left between them. The CDR3 has 14 amino acids. In nucleotides, the CDR3 is TGTGCCAGCAGTTTATCTTACAGGGTTTCCGAGCAGTACTTC. Protein sequence: CASSLSYRVSEQYF.

The chain has TRBV7-3 and TRBJ2-7; D gene uncertain. Trimming removed 0 bases at V and 9 bases at J, with 12 bases between. The CDR3 is 13 amino acids. CDR1 and CDR2 from the germline V gene are SGHTA and FQGTGA. CDR3 amino acids: CASSLTPELGQYF. Here the CDR3 DNA reads TGTGCCAGCAGCTTAACCCCCGAGCTAGGGCAGTACTTC. The whole variable domain, remainder taken from reference TRBV7-3 and TRBJ2-7, is GAGVSQTPSNKVTEKGKYVELRCDPISGHTALYWYRQSLGQGPEFLIYFQGTGAADDSGLPNDRFFAVRPEGSVSTLKIQRTERGDSAVYLCASSLTPELGQYFGPGTRLTVT.

This sequence joins TRBV28 and TRBJ1-4; D unclear. Germline V gene sequence: CDR1 MDHEN, CDR2 SYDVKM. The V end lost 8 bases, the J end lost 14 bases, and 12 bases lay between the germline ends. This CDR3 has 10 residues. CDR3 region: CASGRETLFF. CDR3 DNA sequence: TGTGCCAGCGGACGGGAAACTCTGTTTTTT.

V is TRBV19 and J is TRBJ2-7; possible D gene TRBD1, 5 bases. From germline, CDR1 is LNHDA and CDR2 SQIVND (reference sequence). The CDR3 runs to 13 residues. V was clipped by 7 bases and J by 5 bases, with 15 bases between them. CDR3 loop: CASKGKGFDEQYF. CDR3 in DNA: TGTGCCAGTAAGGGGAAGGGATTCGACGAGCAGTACTTC.